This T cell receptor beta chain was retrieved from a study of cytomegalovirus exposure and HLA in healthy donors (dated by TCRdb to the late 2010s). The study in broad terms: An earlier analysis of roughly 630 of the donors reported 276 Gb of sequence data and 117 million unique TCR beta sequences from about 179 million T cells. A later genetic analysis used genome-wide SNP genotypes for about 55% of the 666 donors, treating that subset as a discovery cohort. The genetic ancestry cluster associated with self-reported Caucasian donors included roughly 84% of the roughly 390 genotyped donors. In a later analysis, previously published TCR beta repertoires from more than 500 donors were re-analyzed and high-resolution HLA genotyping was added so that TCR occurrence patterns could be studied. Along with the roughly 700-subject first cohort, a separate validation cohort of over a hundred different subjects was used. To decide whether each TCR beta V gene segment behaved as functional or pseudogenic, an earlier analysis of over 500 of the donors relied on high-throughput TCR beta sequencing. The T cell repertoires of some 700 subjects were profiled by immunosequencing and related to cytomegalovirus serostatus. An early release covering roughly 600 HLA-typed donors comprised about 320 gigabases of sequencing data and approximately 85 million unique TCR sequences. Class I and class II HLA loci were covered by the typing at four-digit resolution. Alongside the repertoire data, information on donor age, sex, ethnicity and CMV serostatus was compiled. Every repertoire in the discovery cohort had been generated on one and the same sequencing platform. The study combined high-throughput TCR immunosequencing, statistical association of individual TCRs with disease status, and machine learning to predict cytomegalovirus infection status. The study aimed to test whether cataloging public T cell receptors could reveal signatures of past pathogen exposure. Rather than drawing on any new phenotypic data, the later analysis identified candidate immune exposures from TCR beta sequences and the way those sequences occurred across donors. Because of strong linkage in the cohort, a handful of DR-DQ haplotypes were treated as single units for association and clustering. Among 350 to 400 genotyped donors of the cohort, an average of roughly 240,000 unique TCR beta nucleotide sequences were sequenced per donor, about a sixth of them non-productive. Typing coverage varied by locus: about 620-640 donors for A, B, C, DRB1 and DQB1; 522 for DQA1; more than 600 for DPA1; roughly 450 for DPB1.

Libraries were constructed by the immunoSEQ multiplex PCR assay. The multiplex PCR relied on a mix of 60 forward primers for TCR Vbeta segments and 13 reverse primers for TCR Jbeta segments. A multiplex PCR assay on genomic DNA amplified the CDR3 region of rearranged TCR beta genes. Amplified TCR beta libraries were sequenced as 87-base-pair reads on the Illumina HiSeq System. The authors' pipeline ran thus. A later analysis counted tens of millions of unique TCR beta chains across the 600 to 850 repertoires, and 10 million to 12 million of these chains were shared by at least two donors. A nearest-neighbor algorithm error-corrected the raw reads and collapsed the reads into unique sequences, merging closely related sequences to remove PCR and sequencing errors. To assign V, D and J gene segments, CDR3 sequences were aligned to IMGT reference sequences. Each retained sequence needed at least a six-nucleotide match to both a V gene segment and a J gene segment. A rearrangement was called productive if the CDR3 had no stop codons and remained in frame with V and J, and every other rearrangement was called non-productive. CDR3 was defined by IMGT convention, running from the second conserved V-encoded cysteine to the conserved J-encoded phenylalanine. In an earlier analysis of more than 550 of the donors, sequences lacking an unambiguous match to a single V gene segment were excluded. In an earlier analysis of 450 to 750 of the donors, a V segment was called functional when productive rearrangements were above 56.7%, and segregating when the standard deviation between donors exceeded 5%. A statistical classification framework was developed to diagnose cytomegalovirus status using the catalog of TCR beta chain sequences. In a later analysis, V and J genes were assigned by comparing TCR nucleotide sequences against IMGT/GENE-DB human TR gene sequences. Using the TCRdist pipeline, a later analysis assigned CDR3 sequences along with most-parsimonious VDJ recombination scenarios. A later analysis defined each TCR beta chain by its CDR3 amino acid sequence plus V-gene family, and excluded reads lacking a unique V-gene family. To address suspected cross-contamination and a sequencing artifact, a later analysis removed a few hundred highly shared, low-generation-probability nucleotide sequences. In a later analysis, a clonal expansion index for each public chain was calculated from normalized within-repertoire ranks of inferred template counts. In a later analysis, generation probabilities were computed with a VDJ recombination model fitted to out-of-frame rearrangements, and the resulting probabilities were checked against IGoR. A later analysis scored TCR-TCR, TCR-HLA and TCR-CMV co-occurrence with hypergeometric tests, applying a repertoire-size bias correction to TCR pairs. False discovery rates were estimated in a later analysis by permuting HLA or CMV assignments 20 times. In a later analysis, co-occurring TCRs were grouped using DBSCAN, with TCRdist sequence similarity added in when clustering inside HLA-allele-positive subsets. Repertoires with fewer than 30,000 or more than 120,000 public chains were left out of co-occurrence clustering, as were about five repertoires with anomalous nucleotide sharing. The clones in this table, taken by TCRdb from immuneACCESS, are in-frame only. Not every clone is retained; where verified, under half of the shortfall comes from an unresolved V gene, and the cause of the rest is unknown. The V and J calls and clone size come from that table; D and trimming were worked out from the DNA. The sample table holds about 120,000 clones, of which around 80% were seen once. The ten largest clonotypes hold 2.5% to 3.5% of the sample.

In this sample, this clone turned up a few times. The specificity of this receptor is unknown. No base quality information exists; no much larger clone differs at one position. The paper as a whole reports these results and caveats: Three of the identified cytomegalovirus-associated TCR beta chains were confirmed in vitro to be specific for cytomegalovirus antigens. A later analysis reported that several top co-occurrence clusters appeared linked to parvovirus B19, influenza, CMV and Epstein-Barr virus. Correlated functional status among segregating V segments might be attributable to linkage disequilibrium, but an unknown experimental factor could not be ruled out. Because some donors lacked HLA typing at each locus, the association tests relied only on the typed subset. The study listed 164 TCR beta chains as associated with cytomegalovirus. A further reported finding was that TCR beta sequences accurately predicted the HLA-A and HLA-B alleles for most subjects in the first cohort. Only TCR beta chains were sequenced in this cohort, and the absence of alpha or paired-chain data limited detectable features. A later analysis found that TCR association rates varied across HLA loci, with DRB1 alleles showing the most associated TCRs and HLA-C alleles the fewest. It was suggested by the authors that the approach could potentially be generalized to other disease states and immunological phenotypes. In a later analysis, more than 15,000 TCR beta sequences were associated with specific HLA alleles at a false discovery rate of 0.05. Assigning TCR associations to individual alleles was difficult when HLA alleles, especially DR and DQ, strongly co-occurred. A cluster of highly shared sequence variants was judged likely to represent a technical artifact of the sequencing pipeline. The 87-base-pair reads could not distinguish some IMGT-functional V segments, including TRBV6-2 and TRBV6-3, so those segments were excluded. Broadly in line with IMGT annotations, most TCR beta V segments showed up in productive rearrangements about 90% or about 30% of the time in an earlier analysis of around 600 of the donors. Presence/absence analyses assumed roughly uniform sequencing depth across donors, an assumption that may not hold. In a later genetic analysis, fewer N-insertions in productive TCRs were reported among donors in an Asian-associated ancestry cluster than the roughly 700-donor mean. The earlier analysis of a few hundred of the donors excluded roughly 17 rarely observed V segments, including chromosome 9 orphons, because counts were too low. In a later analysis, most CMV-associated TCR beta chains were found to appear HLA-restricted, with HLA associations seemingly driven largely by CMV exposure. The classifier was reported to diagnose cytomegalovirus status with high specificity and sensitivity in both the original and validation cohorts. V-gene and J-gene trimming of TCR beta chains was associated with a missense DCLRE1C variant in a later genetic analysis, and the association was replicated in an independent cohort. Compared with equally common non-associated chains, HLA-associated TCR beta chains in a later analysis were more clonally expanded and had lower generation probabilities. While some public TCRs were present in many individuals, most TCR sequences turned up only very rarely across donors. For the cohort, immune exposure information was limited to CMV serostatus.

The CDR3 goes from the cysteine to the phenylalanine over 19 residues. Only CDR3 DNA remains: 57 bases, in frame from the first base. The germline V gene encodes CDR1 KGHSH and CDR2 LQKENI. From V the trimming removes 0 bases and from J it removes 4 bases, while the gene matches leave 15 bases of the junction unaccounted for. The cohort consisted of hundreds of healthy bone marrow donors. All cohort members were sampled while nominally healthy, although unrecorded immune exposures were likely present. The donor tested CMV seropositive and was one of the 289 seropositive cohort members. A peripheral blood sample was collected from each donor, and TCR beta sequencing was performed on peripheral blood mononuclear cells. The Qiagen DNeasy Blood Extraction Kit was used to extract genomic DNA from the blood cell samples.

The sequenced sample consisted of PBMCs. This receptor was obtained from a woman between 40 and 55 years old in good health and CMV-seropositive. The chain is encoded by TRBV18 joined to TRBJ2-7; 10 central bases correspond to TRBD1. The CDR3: CASSPPFRPRQGAEYEQYF. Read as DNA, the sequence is TGTGCCAGCTCACCACCGTTTCGTCCCCGACAGGGGGCGGAATACGAGCAGTACTTC. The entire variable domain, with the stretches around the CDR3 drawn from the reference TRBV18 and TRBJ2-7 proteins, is NAGVMQNPRHLVRRRGQEARLRCSPMKGHSHVYWYRQLPEEGLKFMVYLQKENIIDESGMPKERFSAEFPKEGPSILRIQQVVRGDSAAYFCASSPPFRPRQGAEYEQYFGPGTRLTVT.